Sequencing of this TCR beta chain was carried out in a study of blood T cell repertoires in COVID-19. Clones were sequenced by immunoSEQ multiplex PCR, and TCRdb holds only the in-frame ones, with some missing. Of under 500,000 clones in the sample, roughly nine tenths were seen once. The TCR originated in a woman aged 18-29 years with acute COVID-19. Sequencing was performed on PBMCs or T cells enriched from blood (not recorded which).

DNA of the CDR3: TGTGCCAGCAGCTTAGTACGGAGCGCCTCGAATTCACCCCTCCACTTT. Amino acids: CASSLVRSASNSPLHF. The V and J genes are TRBV7-9 and TRBJ1-6, with D unclear. The germline V gene encodes CDR1 SEHNR and CDR2 FQNEAQ (reference sequence). This CDR3 has 16 amino acids. V lost 1 base and J lost 7, with 14 bases in between.